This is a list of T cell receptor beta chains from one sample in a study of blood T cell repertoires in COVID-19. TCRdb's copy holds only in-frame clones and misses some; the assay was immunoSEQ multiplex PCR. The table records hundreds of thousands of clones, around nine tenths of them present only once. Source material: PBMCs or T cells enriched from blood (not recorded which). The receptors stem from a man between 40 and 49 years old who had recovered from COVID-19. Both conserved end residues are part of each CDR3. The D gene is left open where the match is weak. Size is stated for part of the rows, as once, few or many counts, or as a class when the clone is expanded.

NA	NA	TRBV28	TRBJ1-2	TGTGCCAGCAGTAGACAGGCAGCGTATGGCTACACCTTC	CASSRQAAYGYTF
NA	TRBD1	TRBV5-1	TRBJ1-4	TGCGCCAGCAGCTTGGACAGGGGGCGTGAAAAACTGTTTTTT	CASSLDRGREKLFF
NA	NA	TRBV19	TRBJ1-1	TGTGCCAGTAGTATACGGACGCGGACTAACGAAGCTTTCTTT	CASSIRTRTNEAFF
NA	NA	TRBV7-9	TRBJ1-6	TGTGCCAGCAGCTTACACAGAGGGGACCCGGGGGCCCTCCACTTT	CASSLHRGDPGALHF
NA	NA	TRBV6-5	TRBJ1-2	TGTGCCAGCAGCGCCCGTGGACAAACCTATGGCTACACCTTC	CASSARGQTYGYTF
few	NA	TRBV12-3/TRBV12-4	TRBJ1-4	TGTGCCATACGGACTCACCCACATGAAAAACTGTTTTTT	CAIRTHPHEKLFF
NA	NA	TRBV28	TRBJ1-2	TGTGCCAGCAGTTCATCAACTACAGGTGGAGTTGGCTACACCTTC	CASSSSTTGGVGYTF
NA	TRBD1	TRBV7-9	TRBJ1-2	TGTGCCAGCAGAGCTACTGGGGACAGTTCTAACTATGGCTACACCTTC	CASRATGDSSNYGYTF
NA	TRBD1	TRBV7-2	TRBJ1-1	TGTGCCAGCAGCCCCCGACAGGGGAGGAACACTGAAGCTTTCTTT	CASSPRQGRNTEAFF
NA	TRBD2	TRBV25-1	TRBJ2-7	TGTGCCAGCAGTGTCCGGACTAGCGGGAGTGGGTCCTACGAGCAGTACTTC	CASSVRTSGSGSYEQYF
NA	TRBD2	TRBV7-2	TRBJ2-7	TGTGCCAGCAGCCGCGGACTAGCGGAGTCCTACGAGCAGTACTTC	CASSRGLAESYEQYF
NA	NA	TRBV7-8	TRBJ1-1	TGTGCCAGCAGCCGTCAGGAGAACACTGAAGCTTTCTTT	CASSRQENTEAFF
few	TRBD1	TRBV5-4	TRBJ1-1	TGTGCCAGCAGGCTTCGACAGGGCACTAACACTGAAGCTTTCTTT	CASRLRQGTNTEAFF
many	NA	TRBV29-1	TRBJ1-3	TGCAGCGTCTACAGGGCCGACTCTGGAAACACCATATATTTT	CSVYRADSGNTIYF
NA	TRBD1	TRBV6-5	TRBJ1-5	TGTGCCAGCAGACCGACAGGGGGCCAGCCCCAGCATTTT	CASRPTGGQPQHF
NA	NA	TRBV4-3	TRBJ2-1	TGCGCCAGCAGCCATGAACGACTAGACGATGAGCAGTTCTTC	CASSHERLDDEQFF
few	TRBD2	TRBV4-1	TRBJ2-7	TGCGCCAGCAGCCAAATCCCTACTAGCGCCCACGAGCAGTACTTC	CASSQIPTSAHEQYF
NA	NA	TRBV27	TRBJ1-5	TGTGCCAGCAGTTTACAGGGAAGCAATCAGCCCCAGCATTTT	CASSLQGSNQPQHF
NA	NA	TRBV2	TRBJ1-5	TGTGCCAGCAGTGAAGTATTCGGCAATCAGCCCCAGCATTTT	CASSEVFGNQPQHF
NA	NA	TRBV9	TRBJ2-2	TGTGCCAGCAGCGCCGTTCTTCTAGCGCTTACTAACACCGGGGAGCTGTTTTTT	CASSAVLLALTNTGELFF
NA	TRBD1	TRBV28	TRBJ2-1	TGTGCCAGCGACCCCGATACAGGGGATTACAATGAGCAGTTCTTC	CASDPDTGDYNEQFF
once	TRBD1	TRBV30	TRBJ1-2	TGTGCCTGGAGTGGACAGGGAACCTATGGCTACACCTTC	CAWSGQGTYGYTF
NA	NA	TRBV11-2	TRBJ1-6	TGTGCCAGCAGCTTAGGAAACTTCAATTCACCCCTCCACTTT	CASSLGNFNSPLHF
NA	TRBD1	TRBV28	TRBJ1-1	TGTGCCAGCAGTTTATTACAGGGGCGGGCTGAAGCTTTCTTT	CASSLLQGRAEAFF
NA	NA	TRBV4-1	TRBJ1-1	TGCGCCAGCAGCCAAGCTCTCTCGGCAGGAGGGAGGAACACTGAAGCTTTCTTT	CASSQALSAGGRNTEAFF
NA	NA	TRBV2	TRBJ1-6	TGTGCCAGCAGTGAACTTAGGGGGGGCCACTCACCCCTCCACTTT	CASSELRGGHSPLHF
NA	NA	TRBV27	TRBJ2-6	TGTGCCAGCAGCATCTCTGGGGCCAACGTCCTGACTTTC	CASSISGANVLTF
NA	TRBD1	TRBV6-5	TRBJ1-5	TGTGCCAGCAGTTACTCCCAGGGGGCAGGTCAGCCCCAGCATTTT	CASSYSQGAGQPQHF
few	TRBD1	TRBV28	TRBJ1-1	TGTGCCAGCAGTTTAGGGACAGGTAGGACTGAAGCTTTCTTT	CASSLGTGRTEAFF
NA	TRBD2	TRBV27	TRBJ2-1	TGTGCCAGCAGTTTATCGGCGACTAGCGGGATTGAGCAGTTCTTC	CASSLSATSGIEQFF
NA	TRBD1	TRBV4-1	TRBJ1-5	TGCGCCAGCAGCCATGGGACAGGGGAGAATCAGCCCCAGCATTTT	CASSHGTGENQPQHF
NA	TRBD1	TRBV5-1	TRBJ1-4	TGCGCCAGCACGTCCTCGGGACAGGGTGTAGTGAGAGGTGAAAAACTGTTTTTT	CASTSSGQGVVRGEKLFF
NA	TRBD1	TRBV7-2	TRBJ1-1	TGTGCCAGCAGCCCGGGGACAGCGAACACTGAAGCTTTCTTT	CASSPGTANTEAFF
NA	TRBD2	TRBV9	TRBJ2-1	TGTGCCAGCAGCTCCGTAGCGGGGGGGTTTGGCAATGAGCAGTTCTTC	CASSSVAGGFGNEQFF
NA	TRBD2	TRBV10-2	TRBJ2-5	TGCGCCAGCAGTGAGCGACCCGGGACTAGCGGATCCCAGGTAGAGACCCAGTACTTC	CASSERPGTSGSQVETQYF
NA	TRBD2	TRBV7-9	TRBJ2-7	TGTGCCAGCAGCGCAACTAGCGGGGATACCTACGAGCAGTACTTC	CASSATSGDTYEQYF
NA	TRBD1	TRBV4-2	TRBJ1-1	TGTGCCAGCAGCCGACGGACAGGGGGGGCGAACACTGAAGCTTTCTTT	CASSRRTGGANTEAFF
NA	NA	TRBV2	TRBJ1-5	TGTGCCAGCAGTGAACACAGGGTTGGAAATCAGCCCCAGCATTTT	CASSEHRVGNQPQHF
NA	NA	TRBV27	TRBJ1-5	TGTGCCAGCAGCCCGATATACCAGGGAAATAGCAATCAGCCCCAGCATTTT	CASSPIYQGNSNQPQHF
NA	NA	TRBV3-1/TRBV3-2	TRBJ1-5	TGTGCCAGCAGCCAAGGCAGGGTCGGGGGGCCCCAGCATTTT	CASSQGRVGGPQHF
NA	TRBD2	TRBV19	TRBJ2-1	TGTGCCAGTAGGCCCCGATTAGGCTTTCTCCGACTAGCTCAGGTTGGGAATGAGCAGTTCTTC	CASRPRLGFLRLAQVGNEQFF
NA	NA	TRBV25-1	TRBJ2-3	TGTGCCAGCAGTGAATGGGTGGGGGGAGGCACAGATACGCAGTATTTT	CASSEWVGGGTDTQYF
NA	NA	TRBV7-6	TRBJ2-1	TGTGCCAGCAGCGCTGGACTGGTTCGCTCCTACAATGAGCAGTTCTTC	CASSAGLVRSYNEQFF
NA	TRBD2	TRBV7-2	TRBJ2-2	TGTGCCAGCAGCCGGACTAGCGCAGCGAACACCGGGGAGCTGTTTTTT	CASSRTSAANTGELFF
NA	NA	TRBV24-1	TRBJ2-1	TGTGCCACCAGTGATCCGTCGAGCTCCTACAATGAGCAGTTCTTC	CATSDPSSSYNEQFF
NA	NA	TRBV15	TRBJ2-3	TGTGCCACCAGCAGGCACAGGGCTATTACTAGCACAGATACGCAGTATTTT	CATSRHRAITSTDTQYF
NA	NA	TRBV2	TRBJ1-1	TGTGCCAGCAGTTACAGGGTTACGAGGAACACTGAAGCTTTCTTT	CASSYRVTRNTEAFF
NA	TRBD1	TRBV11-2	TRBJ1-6	TGTGCCAGCAGCCCCCAGGTTGGGACAGCGAATTCACCCCTCCACTTT	CASSPQVGTANSPLHF
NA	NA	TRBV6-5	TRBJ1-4	TGTGCCAGCAGTTATTCCAGTGCGGATGAAAAACTGTTTTTT	CASSYSSADEKLFF
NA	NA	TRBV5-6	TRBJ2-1	TGTGCCAGCAGCTTAGGGGGGGCCGCTGAGCAGTTCTTC	CASSLGGAAEQFF
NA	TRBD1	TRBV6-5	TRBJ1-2	TGTGCCAGCAGTTACATGGCAGGGGGTGTTGGCTATGGCTACACCTTC	CASSYMAGGVGYGYTF
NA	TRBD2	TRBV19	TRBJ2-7	TGTGCCAGTAGTAGACTAGCGGGAGACCCGAACTACGAGCAGTACTTC	CASSRLAGDPNYEQYF
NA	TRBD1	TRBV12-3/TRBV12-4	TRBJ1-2	TGTGCCAGCAATCGCGACAGGGACATTGGCTACACCTTC	CASNRDRDIGYTF
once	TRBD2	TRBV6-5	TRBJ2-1	TGTGCCAGTGATCTGGTACTAGCGGGAGGGGGTGAGCAGTTCTTC	CASDLVLAGGGEQFF
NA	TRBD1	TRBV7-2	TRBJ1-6	TGTGCCAGCAGCTCCGGGACAGGGTTCTCACCCCTCCACTTT	CASSSGTGFSPLHF
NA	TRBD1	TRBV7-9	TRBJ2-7	TGTGCCAGCAGCCTTAGCCGGGACAGCTCCTACGAGCAGTACTTC	CASSLSRDSSYEQYF
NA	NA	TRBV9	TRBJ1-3	TGTGCCAGCAGCGTAGGTTGGACACGAGGGGGTTCGGGAAACACCATATATTTT	CASSVGWTRGGSGNTIYF
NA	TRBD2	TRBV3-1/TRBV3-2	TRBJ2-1	TGTGCCAGCAGCCAAGTGCAAGCGGGGGCCGCTAGCTCCTACAATGAGCAGTTCTTC	CASSQVQAGAASSYNEQFF